The T cell receptor beta chain under discussion was sequenced for a study of cytomegalovirus exposure and HLA in healthy donors. Trimming cost V 3 bases and J 3 bases, with 9 bases left between them. The V gene's germline CDR1 is MDHEN and CDR2 SYDVKM. This CDR3 has 13 amino acids. The PCR had 60 Vbeta and 13 Jbeta primers. Clones were read by immunoSEQ multiplex PCR, and TCRdb kept only the in-frame ones, dropping some. The table lists 150,000 or so clones, roughly 80% of them singletons, with 4% to 4.5% in the top ten. The chain uses TRBV28 and TRBJ2-7; D call uncertain. The sequenced material came from PBMCs. This receptor was obtained from a woman between 35 and 50 years old in good health and CMV-seronegative. The CDR3 loop reads CASSLAADYEQYF. For the CDR3, the DNA is TGTGCCAGCAGTTTGGCGGCGGACTACGAGCAGTACTTC.